Shown below are 17 T cell receptor beta chains from a single sample sequenced in a study of radiotherapy plus CTLA-4 blockade in lung cancer. Data came from immunoSEQ multiplex PCR; TCRdb stores just in-frame clones and leaves some out. The table lists approximately 98,000 clones, more than 75% of them singletons, with approximately 3.4% in the top ten. Here the sequenced sample was peripheral blood, taken from a patient treated with radiotherapy plus ipilimumab. The origin of the receptors is a human donor with non-small cell lung cancer who had a partial response to radiotherapy plus ipilimumab.

This clone was counted a few times. The rearrangement joins TRBV4-1 to TRBJ1-2; weak D call: TRBD1 (6 bases). This CDR3 contains 15 residues. Germline lookup yields CDR1 MGHRA and CDR2 YSYEKL. The V end was cut by 0 bases, the J end by 1 base, with 9 bases between. The CDR3 region is CASSQDPGVNYGYTF. CDR3 DNA: TGCGCCAGCAGCCAAGATCCAGGGGTTAACTATGGCTACACCTTC.

The chain combines TRBV9 with TRBJ1-5; D not certain. CDR1 is SGDLS and CDR2 is YYNGEE in the germline V gene. CDR3 size: 14 residues. Trimming shortened V by 4 bases and J by 4 bases, and 12 bases separated the two germline ends. The DNA of the CDR3 is TGTGCCAGCAGCCCCACCAGTGGTAATCAGCCCCAGCATTTT. Translating gives CASSPTSGNQPQHF.

This chain joins TRBV5-1 and TRBJ2-5; 9 positions match TRBD2. With V trimmed by 0 bases and J by 1 base, 7 bases remained unmatched. The germline gives CDR1 SGHRS, CDR2 YFSETQ. CDR3 length: 17 residues. Here the CDR3 reads CASSLGASGRSQETQYF. DNA of the CDR3: TGCGCCAGCAGCTTGGGTGCGAGCGGGAGGTCCCAAGAGACCCAGTACTTC.

The chain is built from TRBV7-9 and TRBJ2-5; unclear D gene. The CDR3 consists of 12 residues. In germline, CDR1 is SEHNR, CDR2 FQNEAQ (reference sequence). Trimming took 2 bases from V and 4 from J, leaving 5 bases between them. CDR3 region: CASSLLGETQYF. The CDR3 DNA sequence: TGTGCCAGCAGCTTACTAGGAGAGACCCAGTACTTC.

V usage is TRBV29-1 and J usage is TRBJ1-3; a possible D gene is TRBD1 (6 bases). V dropped 5 bases and J dropped 0 bases, with 11 bases sitting between them. This CDR3 has 14 amino acids. The V gene's germline CDR1 is SQVTM and CDR2 ANQGSEA. The CDR3 DNA is TGCAGCGTTCAACAGGGCCGCTCTGGAAACACCATATATTTT. It specifies CSVQQGRSGNTIYF.

The V call is TRBV5-1, the J call TRBJ2-7; 11 nucleotides align to TRBD2. V lost 2 bases to trimming and J lost 6 bases; unmatched junction nucleotides: 7. Germline CDR1 reads SGHRS; CDR2 reads YFSETQ. CDR3 length: 15 residues. The chain's CDR3 is CASSFSTSGSGEQYF. The CDR3 DNA follows: TGCGCCAGCAGCTTCTCTACTAGCGGGAGTGGCGAGCAGTACTTC.

This clone was seen just once. The chain uses TRBV5-1 and TRBJ2-2; 10 nucleotides match TRBD2. J was trimmed by 6 bases and V by 2 bases; bases with no gene match: 7. Germline CDR1 is SGHRS and CDR2 is YFSETQ. The CDR3 extends over 16 amino acids. CDR3 coding DNA: TGCGCCAGCAGCTTAAACAGCGGGAGGGCTCCCGGGGAGCTGTTTTTT. This sequence encodes CASSLNSGRAPGELFF.

The rearrangement joins TRBV11-3 to TRBJ2-7; TRBD1 matches at 9 bases. The CDR3 is made up of 14 amino acids. CDR1 is SGHNT and CDR2 is YENEEA in the germline V gene. V was pared by 5 bases and J by 3 bases, with 5 bases of the junction left unmatched. The CDR3 here is CASSPGQGIYEQYF. Here the CDR3 DNA reads TGTGCCAGCAGCCCGGGACAGGGTATCTACGAGCAGTACTTC.

The chain joins TRBV27 to TRBJ1-1, with D perhaps TRBD1 (6 bases). CDR1 MNHEY and CDR2 SMNVEV come from the germline V gene (reference sequence). The V end was cut by 8 bases, the J end by 2 bases, with 27 bases between. The CDR3 is 18 amino acids. The CDR3 bases are TGTGCCAGCCGAAGTTATACCCAGGGGAACAGCGGCAACACTGAAGCTTTCTTT. Its protein is CASRSYTQGNSGNTEAFF.

The table lists this clone with a count of one. V is TRBV7-9 and J is TRBJ2-1, with TRBD2 matching over 7 bases. The CDR3 consists of 18 residues. Germline V gives CDR1 SEHNR, CDR2 FQNEAQ (reference sequence). Trimming cost V 3 bases and J 2 bases; bases outside gene matches: 13. CDR3 coding DNA: TGTGCCAGCAGCTTCGGACTAGATGGGGTCGGGCCCTACAATGAGCAGTTCTTC. Translating gives CASSFGLDGVGPYNEQFF. Complete variable domain (other parts from reference TRBV7-9 and TRBJ2-1): DTGVSQNPRHKITKRGQNVTFRCDPISEHNRLYWYRQTLGQGPEFLTYFQNEAQLEKSRLLSDRFSAERPKGSFSTLEIQRTEQGDSAMYLCASSFGLDGVGPYNEQFFGPGTRLTVL.

The genes are TRBV19 and TRBJ2-4; 10 bases line up with TRBD1. The CDR3 contains 17 residues. J gave up 7 bases and V 4 bases, and 13 bases lay outside the gene matches. CDR1 LNHDA and CDR2 SQIVND come from the germline V gene (reference sequence). The CDR3 sequence: CASSTRPGTGVPNIQYF. The CDR3 nucleotides read TGTGCCAGTAGTACCCGACCAGGGACAGGGGTCCCCAACATTCAGTACTTC.

This chain joins TRBV27 and TRBJ2-3; 9 bases are a match to TRBD1. From germline, CDR1 is MNHEY and CDR2 SMNVEV (reference sequence). This CDR3 comprises 15 residues. The junction had 5 bases not matched to a gene; V was cut back by 3 bases and J by 4 bases. The chain's CDR3 is CASSLGQGRSDTQYF. In nucleotides, the CDR3 is TGTGCCAGCAGTTTGGGACAGGGACGCTCAGATACGCAGTATTTT.

The V and J genes are TRBV28 and TRBJ1-2; TRBD1 matches at 9 bases. With V trimmed by 5 bases and J by 7 bases, 11 bases remained unmatched. The CDR3 is made up of 15 amino acids. Germline CDR1 MDHEN, CDR2 SYDVKM. This CDR3 reads CASSPRDRVIGGYTF. For the CDR3, the DNA is TGTGCCAGCAGTCCGAGGGACAGGGTAATTGGTGGCTACACCTTC.

The chain combines TRBV7-2 with TRBJ2-3, with D possibly matching TRBD2 (6 bases). With 1 base removed from V and 2 bases from J, the gap between germline ends came to 16 bases. Germline V lookup: CDR1 SGHTA, CDR2 FQGNSA. CDR3 length equals 17 residues. For the CDR3, the DNA is TGTGCCAGCAGCTTAGTCGGGATAGCGGCAATCACAGATACGCAGTATTTT. The encoded protein is CASSLVGIAAITDTQYF.

The chain recombines TRBV4-1 with TRBJ1-5; TRBD1 is a possible D gene (6 bases). Trimming took off 5 bases at V and 6 bases at J, with 17 bases between the two ends. Germline CDR1 MGHRA, CDR2 YSYEKL. CDR3 length: 15 amino acids. The CDR3 DNA follows: TGCGCCAGCAGCTTGGGGGCTTCCCCCGGTCAGCCCCAGCATTTT. It encodes CASSLGASPGQPQHF.

The rearrangement joins TRBV7-2 to TRBJ2-5; D might be TRBD2 (6 bases). Germline CDR1 SGHTA, CDR2 FQGNSA. The CDR3 spans 16 residues. The germline V and J ends were trimmed by 7 bases and 10 bases, with 28 bases remaining between them. CDR3 nucleotide sequence: TGTGCCAGCACCCTAGTCCGGGACTCATCTTTACATGGCCAGTACTTC. Translating it yields CASTLVRDSSLHGQYF. Variable domain in full (rest from reference TRBV7-2 and TRBJ2-5): GAGVSQSPSNKVTEKGKDVELRCDPISGHTALYWYRQSLGQGLEFLIYFQGNSAPDKSGLPSDRFSAERTGGSVSTLTIQRTQQEDSAVYLCASTLVRDSSLHGQYFGPGTRLLVL.

The chain is built from TRBV2 and TRBJ2-1, with TRBD2 matching over 12 bases. Looked up from germline, CDR1 is SNHLY and CDR2 is FYNNEI. The trim removed 6 bases at V and 10 bases at J, leaving 16 bases unmatched. This CDR3 is built from 17 residues. CDR3 sequence: CASSPPPSSGRAEEQFF. For the CDR3, the DNA is TGTGCCAGCAGCCCTCCCCCTTCTAGCGGGAGGGCAGAGGAGCAGTTCTTC. Full variable domain (missing parts from reference TRBV2 and TRBJ2-1): EPEVTQTPSHQVTQMGQEVILRCVPISNHLYFYWYRQILGQKVEFLVSFYNNEISEKSEIFDDQFSVERPDGSNFTLKIRSTKLEDSAMYFCASSPPPSSGRAEEQFFGPGTRLTVL.